This T cell receptor beta chain was documented in a study of shared clonotypes between healthy human individuals. Worth noting for this clone: Other DNA sequences of this sample code for an identical CDR3.

Germline loops: CDR1 MNHEY, CDR2 SMNVEV (reference sequence). The CDR3 spans 11 residues. The V end lost 6 bases, the J end lost 5 bases, and 7 bases lay between the germline ends. Unsorted PBMC contributed roughly 300 ng DNA, 30,000 to 35,000 T cell genomes, to each replicate PCR. On ten immunoSEQ deep assay plates, unsorted PBMC DNA was sequenced. Per the authors' pipeline: Filtering was not the same, since immunoSEQ gave junction-only sequences without quality scores. Assay: immunoSEQ multiplex PCR; the TCRdb copy retains only in-frame clones and omits some. The DNA gave D and trimming, while V, J and clone size come from that table. The sample lists approximately 500,000 clones, 81% occurring once.

The origin of this receptor is a middle-aged woman in good health. Some clones in this sample may be carry-over from other donors' samples. Source material: PBMCs. This rearrangement joins TRBV27 to TRBJ2-5; D unclear. The CDR3 sequence: CASSLGETQYF. CDR3 in DNA: TGTGCCAGCAGCCTCGGGGAGACCCAGTACTTC.